These 14 T cell receptor beta chains came from one sample sequenced in a study of monozygotic twins with inflammatory bowel disease. TCRdb reanalyzed the 5' RACE reads, giving one entry per CDR3 protein sequence and no DNA. This sample's table reports fewer than 400,000 distinct CDR3 sequences. The sample consisted of blood. Receptors were obtained from a human donor with ulcerative colitis or Crohn's disease, or a healthy co-twin of an affected twin (not recorded which).

The CDR3 loop is CASSIGGTANTGELFF. The chain combines TRBV19 with TRBJ2-2; TCRdb designates TRBD1, a call that cannot be tested without DNA. Germline V lookup: CDR1 LNHDA, CDR2 SQIVND (reference sequence). CDR3 length: 16 amino acids.

The chain recombines TRBV18 with TRBJ2-5. CDR1 and CDR2 (germline): KGHSH, LQKENI. This CDR3 is 14 amino acids long. CDR3 in amino acids: CASSPRGLQETQYF.

The rearrangement joins TRBV7-3 to TRBJ2-7; TCRdb's D call of TRBD1 is untestable without DNA. This CDR3 is built from 15 residues. CDR1 SGHTA and CDR2 FQGTGA come from the germline V gene. The CDR3 sequence is CASSLTGGQTYEQYF.

This CDR3 reads CASRETGYQPQHF. The genes are TRBV19 and TRBJ1-5; TCRdb proposes TRBD1, but this gene call is untestable without DNA. CDR1 is LNHDA, CDR2 SQIVND, per germline (reference sequence). The CDR3 runs 13 residues.

The rearrangement uses TRBV18 and TRBJ2-5; the TCRdb D gene call, TRBD2, has no DNA to confirm it. The germline V gene encodes CDR1 KGHSH and CDR2 LQKENI. The CDR3 contains 16 residues. The CDR3 here is CASSSMGSGGRQTQYF.

The rearrangement uses TRBV5-1 and TRBJ2-1; TCRdb designates TRBD1, a call that cannot be tested without DNA. The CDR3 has 14 amino acids. Germline-derived CDR1 and CDR2 are SGHRS and YFSETQ. The CDR3 reads CASSFGDSYNEQFF.

V and J are TRBV7-2 and TRBJ2-2; checking the TCRdb D call of TRBD2 is not possible without DNA. CDR1 is SGHTA and CDR2 is FQGNSA in the germline V gene. The CDR3 has 16 amino acids. The CDR3 sequence: CASSPGLAGANGELFF.

The chain carries TRBV7-2 and TRBJ1-3; TCRdb indicates TRBD1, and absent DNA this call remains unverified. This CDR3 is built from 16 residues. Germline assignment: CDR1 SGHTA and CDR2 FQGNSA. This CDR3 reads CASSLVAGGNGNTIYF. The variable domain in full, with the rest retrieved from reference TRBV7-2 and TRBJ1-3, is GAGVSQSPSNKVTEKGKDVELRCDPISGHTALYWYRQSLGQGLEFLIYFQGNSAPDKSGLPSDRFSAERTGGSVSTLTIQRTQQEDSAVYLCASSLVAGGNGNTIYFGEGSWLTVV.

This chain uses TRBV29-1 with TRBJ1-4. This CDR3 comprises 11 residues. The germline V gene has CDR1 SQVTM and CDR2 ANQGSEA. CDR3 protein: CSVVLIEKLFF.

The J gene is TRBJ2-2, the V gene TRBV20-1; TCRdb calls TRBD1, which cannot be checked without DNA. The germline gives CDR1 DFQATT, CDR2 SNEGSKA (reference sequence). The CDR3 totals 17 residues. The CDR3 region is CSAREGTGQGRAGELFF.

The rearrangement uses TRBV20-1 and TRBJ2-1. CDR1 is DFQATT, CDR2 SNEGSKA, per germline (reference sequence). The CDR3 extends over 13 amino acids. This chain's CDR3 is CSARFGRYNEQFF.

V gene TRBV5-1 combines with J gene TRBJ2-1; TCRdb's D gene call, TRBD2, goes unchecked for lack of DNA. Germline CDR1 reads SGHRS; CDR2 reads YFSETQ. This CDR3 is built from 16 residues. CDR3 amino acids: CASSLDTSGGAYEQFF.

V and J are TRBV4-3 and TRBJ2-1. The CDR3 spans 15 residues. Germline-derived CDR1 and CDR2 are LGHNA and YSLEER. CDR3 region: CASSLAYSSYNEQFF.

This chain's CDR3 is CASSQPGQGREETQYF. The chain links TRBV6-1 to TRBJ2-5; the D gene TCRdb calls, TRBD1, cannot be checked with no DNA. Germline V gene data show CDR1 as MNHNS and CDR2 as SASEGT. CDR3 length equals 16 residues.